What follows are 24 T cell receptor beta chains derived from one specimen sequenced in a study of blood T cell repertoires in COVID-19. TCRdb's copy holds only in-frame clones and misses some; the assay was immunoSEQ multiplex PCR. The sample yields a few hundred thousand clones, roughly 85% seen once. The sample comprised peripheral blood. The receptors originated from a woman under 30 with acute or convalescent COVID-19.

J is TRBJ2-5 and V is TRBV27, with a tentative D call TRBD2 (6 bases). Trimming stripped 5 bases from V and 10 bases from J, with 20 bases between. This CDR3 is 14 amino acids long. The germline gives CDR1 MNHEY, CDR2 SMNVEV (reference sequence). Here the CDR3 reads CASSPAGSVPGQYF. In DNA form, the CDR3 reads TGTGCCAGCAGTCCTGCGGGGTCCGTCCCAGGCCAGTACTTC.

This chain joins TRBV24-1 and TRBJ2-5; tentatively, D is TRBD2 (7 bases). V shed 5 bases and J shed 4 bases, with 25 bases lying between them. Germline V gene lookup returns CDR1 KGHDR and CDR2 SFDVKD. This CDR3 contains 18 residues. For the CDR3, the DNA is TGTGCCACCAGTGGAAGGAGGGGGGAGGGCTATTCGGGAGAGACCCAGTACTTC. It codes for CATSGRRGEGYSGETQYF.

The chain is built from TRBV11-3 and TRBJ1-2, with D possibly TRBD1 on 5 matching bases. The germline gives CDR1 SGHNT, CDR2 YENEEA. This CDR3 spans 15 amino acids. The V gene lost 5 bases and the J gene lost 3 bases, with 16 bases spanning the gap. CDR3 protein: CASSPLRRGDYGYTF. CDR3 bases: TGTGCCAGCAGCCCCCTTCGGAGGGGAGACTATGGCTACACCTTC.

The V gene is TRBV7-9, the J gene TRBJ2-3; weak D call: TRBD1 (6 bases). Germline V gives CDR1 SEHNR, CDR2 FQNEAQ (reference sequence). CDR3 size: 14 residues. With 5 bases removed from V and 0 bases from J, the gap between germline ends came to 9 bases. CDR3 loop: CASSLDRSTDTQYF. Here the CDR3 DNA reads TGTGCCAGCAGCCTGGACAGAAGCACAGATACGCAGTATTTT. The full variable domain, rest sourced from reference TRBV7-9 and TRBJ2-3, is DTGVSQNPRHKITKRGQNVTFRCDPISEHNRLYWYRQTLGQGPEFLTYFQNEAQLEKSRLLSDRFSAERPKGSFSTLEIQRTEQGDSAMYLCASSLDRSTDTQYFGPGTRLTVL.

This chain uses TRBV2 with TRBJ2-1; 8 nucleotides agree with TRBD2. Trimming at V came to 8 bases and at J to 2 bases, leaving 5 bases not matched to a gene. This CDR3 contains 14 residues. Germline loops: CDR1 SNHLY, CDR2 FYNNEI. CDR3 coding DNA: TGTGCCAGCGCACCGGGGGGGGCCTACAATGAGCAGTTCTTC. This encodes CASAPGGAYNEQFF.

The chain couples TRBV2 to TRBJ2-5; 8 nucleotides agree with TRBD1. The ends lost 4 bases at V and 5 bases at J; junction bases unmatched: 6. The CDR3 length is 14 residues. Germline assignment: CDR1 SNHLY and CDR2 FYNNEI. CDR3 sequence (DNA): TGTGCCAGCAGTGGACCAGGGGGCCTTGAGACCCAGTACTTC. This encodes CASSGPGGLETQYF.

The chain joins TRBV9 to TRBJ2-7, with 7 bases lining up with TRBD2. Germline values: CDR1 SGDLS, CDR2 YYNGEE. The V segment lost 0 bases and the J segment 7 bases; nucleotides outside the gene matches: 7. CDR3 length: 14 residues. CDR3 sequence (DNA): TGTGCCAGCAGCGTAGAACGGGAGGTGGGGGAGCAGTACTTC. Translated: CASSVEREVGEQYF.

In its sample, this clone was seen a few times. As DNA, the CDR3 is TGTGCCAGCAGCCAAGTCTACGGACAAGCCCTCTATCATTTT. This sequence encodes CASSQVYGQALYHF. The V call is TRBV3-1 (or the pseudogene TRBV3-2), the J call TRBJ1-5; maybe TRBD1 (5 bases). This CDR3 is built from 14 residues. Germline V gene sequence: CDR1 LGHDT, CDR2 YNNKEL (reference sequence). The V gene lost 1 base and the J gene lost 16 bases, with 20 bases spanning the gap.

The V gene is TRBV5-1, the J gene TRBJ2-3; 11 bases map to TRBD2. V was clipped by 4 bases and J by 4 bases; unmatched bases: 11. The length of the CDR3 is 17 residues. CDR1 is SGHRS and CDR2 is YFSETQ in the germline V gene. CDR3 in amino acids: CASSEGTSGSFADTQYF. The CDR3 bases are TGCGCCAGCAGCGAGGGTACTAGCGGGAGTTTCGCAGATACGCAGTATTTT.

The rearrangement uses TRBV27 and TRBJ2-2; TRBD2 matches 8 bases. Germline CDR1 reads MNHEY; CDR2 reads SMNVEV (reference sequence). The length of the CDR3 is 15 residues. The ends lost 5 bases at V and 3 bases at J; junction bases unmatched: 5. The CDR3 reads CASSAGGAYTGELFF. The CDR3 DNA sequence: TGTGCCAGCAGTGCCGGGGGGGCTTACACCGGGGAGCTGTTTTTT.

V is TRBV10-2 and J is TRBJ2-7; 10 bases are shared with TRBD2. Germline values: CDR1 WSHSY, CDR2 SAAADI. V gave up 5 bases and J gave up 4 bases; unmatched junction bases: 5. The CDR3 totals 14 residues. The CDR3 bases are TGCGCCAGCAGTAAACTAGCGGGATCATACGAGCAGTACTTC. Translation gives CASSKLAGSYEQYF.

J is TRBJ1-1 and V is TRBV11-3; D remains ambiguous. Germline V gene data show CDR1 as SGHNT and CDR2 as YENEEA. V was cut by 1 base and J by 4 bases, with 7 bases left in between. The CDR3 has 13 residues. Here the CDR3 reads CASSLGAGTEAFF. CDR3 DNA sequence: TGTGCCAGCAGCTTAGGGGCAGGCACTGAAGCTTTCTTT.

The chain uses TRBV6-1 and TRBJ1-2; a possible D gene is TRBD1 (6 bases). Germline V gives CDR1 MNHNS, CDR2 SASEGT. V lost 3 bases and J 0 bases, leaving 11 bases between the germline ends. The CDR3 runs to 15 residues. CDR3 coding DNA: TGTGCCAGCAGTGATGGTGGGACACCTAACTATGGCTACACCTTC. Translating gives CASSDGGTPNYGYTF.

The rearrangement joins TRBV3-1 (or the pseudogene TRBV3-2) to TRBJ2-5, with 7 bases that match TRBD2. The germline gives CDR1 LGHDT, CDR2 YNNKEL (reference sequence). There are 19 residues in the CDR3. Trimming took 6 bases from V and 4 from J; bases not matched to a gene: 23. This CDR3 is CASRGETSPKGRGGETQYF. CDR3 coding DNA: TGTGCCAGCAGGGGCGAGACTAGCCCAAAAGGGCGTGGTGGAGAGACCCAGTACTTC.

The V call is TRBV4-1, the J call TRBJ2-5; tentative D call: TRBD1 (5 bases). The CDR3 totals 15 residues. Deletions cut 0 bases from V and 2 bases from J, with 10 bases between. The V gene's germline CDR1 is MGHRA and CDR2 YSYEKL. As DNA, the CDR3 is TGCGCCAGCAGCCAAGATGAGGCAGGGCAAGAGACCCAGTACTTC. Translation: CASSQDEAGQETQYF.

Only a few counts were recorded for this clone. The chain employs TRBV11-2 and TRBJ1-5; the D gene is possibly TRBD1 (5 bases). There are 15 residues in the CDR3. V lost 0 bases, J lost 2 bases, and 8 bases lay in between. Germline V gives CDR1 SGHAT, CDR2 FQNNGV. The CDR3 reads CASSLELTGNQPQHF. CDR3 nucleotide sequence: TGTGCCAGCAGCTTAGAGTTGACAGGCAATCAGCCCCAGCATTTT.

This clone showed up just once. V and J are TRBV15 and TRBJ1-5; D is perhaps TRBD1 (6 bases). Between the trimmed V and J ends, which lost 4 bases and 0 bases, there was a span of 13 bases. Per the germline V gene, CDR1 is LNHNV and CDR2 is YYDKDF (reference sequence). CDR3 length: 16 residues. This CDR3 reads CATSTRGFDSNQPQHF. The CDR3 DNA reads as TGTGCCACCAGCACCAGGGGATTCGATAGCAATCAGCCCCAGCATTTT.

The chain joins TRBV7-9 to TRBJ1-1, with no clear D. Germline-derived CDR1 and CDR2 are SEHNR and FQNEAQ (reference sequence). This CDR3 spans 14 amino acids. The germline V and J ends were trimmed by 5 bases and 6 bases, with 16 bases remaining between them. CDR3 residues: CASSPAATDPEAFF. CDR3 sequence (DNA): TGTGCCAGCAGCCCAGCGGCTACGGACCCTGAAGCTTTCTTT.

J is TRBJ2-5 and V is TRBV14; D is perhaps TRBD2 (5 bases). CDR1 and CDR2 from the germline V gene are SGHDN and FVKESK. CDR3 length equals 14 residues. Between the trimmed V and J ends, which lost 4 bases and 3 bases, there was a span of 12 bases. The DNA of the CDR3 is TGTGCCAGCAGCCTCCTAGAGGGCGAAGAGACCCAGTACTTC. Protein: CASSLLEGEETQYF.

The CDR3 DNA sequence: TGTGCCAGCACCCTACCCCTAGCGGGGAGCACAGATACGCAGTATTTT. This encodes CASTLPLAGSTDTQYF. The chain has TRBV28 and TRBJ2-3, with 9 positions matching TRBD2. The CDR3 length is 16 residues. Trimming removed 7 bases from V and 0 bases from J; junction bases left unmatched: 8. CDR1 and CDR2 from the germline V gene are MDHEN and SYDVKM.

Regarding this clone: The same CDR3 is also encoded by other DNA sequences in this sample. The chain uses TRBV6-5 and TRBJ2-7, with 11 bases aligning to TRBD2. In germline, CDR1 is MNHEY, CDR2 SVGAGI. The CDR3 loop spans 15 amino acids. V dropped 2 bases and J dropped 1; count of bases not matched to a gene: 1. The CDR3 nucleotides are TGTGCCAGCAGTTACGTAGCGGGAGGGTCCTACGAGCAGTACTTC. Its translation: CASSYVAGGSYEQYF.

This clone was observed a few times. This rearrangement joins TRBV6-2 or TRBV6-3 to TRBJ2-4, with D maybe TRBD1 (6 bases). CDR1 and CDR2 from the germline V gene are MNHEY and SVGEGT. The CDR3 loop spans 19 amino acids. Trimming removed 2 bases from V and 0 bases from J, with 20 bases in between. The CDR3 region has the DNA TGTGCCAGCAGTTACGATTATCGACAGGCCTCACTAGCCAAAAACATTCAGTACTTC. This sequence encodes CASSYDYRQASLAKNIQYF.

V usage is TRBV9 and J usage is TRBJ1-6, with 7 bases aligning to TRBD1. Losses at the gene ends were 4 bases for V and 9 bases for J; bases not matched to a gene: 10. Germline V gene data show CDR1 as SGDLS and CDR2 as YYNGEE. CDR3 size: 15 residues. The CDR3 sequence is CASSQDRVLGSPLHF. Written as DNA, the CDR3 is TGTGCCAGCAGCCAAGACAGGGTTTTAGGTTCACCCCTCCACTTT. Variable domain in full (rest from reference TRBV9 and TRBJ1-6): DSGVTQTPKHLITATGQRVTLRCSPRSGDLSVYWYQQSLDQGLQFLIQYYNGEERAKGNILERFSAQQFPDLHSELNLSSLELGDSALYFCASSQDRVLGSPLHFGNGTRLTVT.

The genes are TRBV5-6 and TRBJ1-5; D unresolved. The V gene's germline CDR1 is SGHDT and CDR2 YYEEEE. The germline V and J ends were trimmed by 0 bases and 12 bases, with 19 bases remaining between them. This CDR3 contains 15 residues. CDR3 sequence: CASSLAGGNIANQHF. CDR3 bases: TGTGCCAGCAGCTTGGCTGGAGGGAATATAGCCAACCAGCATTTT.